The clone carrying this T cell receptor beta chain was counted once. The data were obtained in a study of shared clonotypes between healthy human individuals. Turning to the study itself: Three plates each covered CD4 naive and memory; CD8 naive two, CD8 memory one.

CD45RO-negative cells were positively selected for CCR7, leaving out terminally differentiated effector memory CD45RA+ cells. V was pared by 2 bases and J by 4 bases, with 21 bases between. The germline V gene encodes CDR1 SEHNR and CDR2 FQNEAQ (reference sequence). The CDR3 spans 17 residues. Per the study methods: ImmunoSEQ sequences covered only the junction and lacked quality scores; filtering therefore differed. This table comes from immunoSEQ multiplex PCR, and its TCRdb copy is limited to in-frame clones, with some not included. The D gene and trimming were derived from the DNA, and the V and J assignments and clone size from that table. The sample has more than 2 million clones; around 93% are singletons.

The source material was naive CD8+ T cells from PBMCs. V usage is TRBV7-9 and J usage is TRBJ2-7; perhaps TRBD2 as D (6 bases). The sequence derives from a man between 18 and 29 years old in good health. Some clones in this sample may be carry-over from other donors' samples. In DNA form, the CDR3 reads TGTGCCAGCAGCTTACCGCGGGTGGGAGGCATGGATTACGAGCAGTACTTC. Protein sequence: CASSLPRVGGMDYEQYF.